The T cell receptor (beta chain) under discussion was sequenced for a study of blood T cell repertoires in COVID-19. Study background: PBMCs, B-cell-depleted T cells, or T cells provided the cDNA or gDNA that made up the material.

The data were produced by immunoSEQ multiplex PCR, yet TCRdb's version contains in-frame clones alone and is incomplete. The table lists some 190,000 clones, around 85% of them singletons. Unmatched junction bases numbered 5, after V lost 6 bases and J lost 1 base. Germline V gives CDR1 SEHNR, CDR2 FQNEAQ (reference sequence). The CDR3 runs to 14 residues. The source is a woman aged 60-75 years with acute or convalescent COVID-19. The chain uses TRBV7-9 and TRBJ1-1, with 7 nucleotides matching TRBD1. Input material: peripheral blood. The CDR3 DNA sequence: TGTGCCAGCAGTACAGGGGCCGAGAACACTGAAGCTTTCTTT. It yields the protein CASSTGAENTEAFF.